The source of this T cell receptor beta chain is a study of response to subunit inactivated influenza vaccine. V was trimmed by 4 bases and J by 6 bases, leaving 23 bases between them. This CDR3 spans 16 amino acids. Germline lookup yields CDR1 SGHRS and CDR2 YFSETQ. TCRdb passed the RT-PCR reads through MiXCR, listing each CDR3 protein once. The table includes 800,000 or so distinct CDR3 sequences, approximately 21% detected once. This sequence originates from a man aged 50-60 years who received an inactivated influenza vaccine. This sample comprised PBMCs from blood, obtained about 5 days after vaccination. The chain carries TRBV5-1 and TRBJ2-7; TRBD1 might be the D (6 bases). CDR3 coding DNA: TGCGCCAGCAGCCCCCAACCTGACAGGTTGGTTGTCGAGCAGTACTTC. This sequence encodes CASSPQPDRLVVEQYF.